The present T cell receptor beta chain was sequenced within a study of shared clonotypes between healthy human individuals. Overall study findings and caveats: Among donors, sharing of clonotypes was expected to be affected by sequencing depth. Having only a few donors restricted how much genetic and exposure-history diversity was captured.

In the case of this clone: Its specificity is not known.

Per the germline V gene, CDR1 is LGHNA and CDR2 is YNFKEQ. With V trimmed by 5 bases and J by 4 bases, 11 bases remained unmatched. This CDR3 has 16 amino acids. The deep-level immunoSEQ assay was used. The table came from immunoSEQ multiplex PCR; TCRdb's copy has only in-frame clones and leaves some out. The sample has hundreds of thousands of clones; roughly 83% are singletons. The chain uses TRBV4-2 and TRBJ2-3; TRBD2 matches 8 bases. This TCR was sampled from a woman aged 40 to 55 in good health. Some clones in this sample may be carry-over from other donors' samples. Sequences were obtained from PBMCs. As DNA, the CDR3 is TGTGCCAGCAGCTTGCAGCGGGAGCCGAGGGCAGATACGCAGTATTTT. Protein product: CASSLQREPRADTQYF.